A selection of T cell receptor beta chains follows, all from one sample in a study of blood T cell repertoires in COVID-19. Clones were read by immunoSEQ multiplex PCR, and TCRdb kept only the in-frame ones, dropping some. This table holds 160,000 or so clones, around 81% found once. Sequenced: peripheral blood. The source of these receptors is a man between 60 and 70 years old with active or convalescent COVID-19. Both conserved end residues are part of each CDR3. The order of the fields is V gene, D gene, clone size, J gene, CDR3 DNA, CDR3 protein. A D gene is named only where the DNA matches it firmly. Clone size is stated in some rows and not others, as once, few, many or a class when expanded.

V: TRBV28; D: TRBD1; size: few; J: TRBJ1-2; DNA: TGTGCCAGCAGCTCCGGGACAGGGGCGATTTTTGATGGCTACACCTTC; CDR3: CASSSGTGAIFDGYTF
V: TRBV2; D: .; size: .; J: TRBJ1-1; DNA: TGTGCCAGCAGTGGGGGACATCAGAACACTGAAGCTTTCTTT; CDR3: CASSGGHQNTEAFF
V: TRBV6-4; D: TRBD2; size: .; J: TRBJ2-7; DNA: TGTGCCAGCAGAGAGGCCCGGCTAGCGGTGAAGTACGAGCAGTACTTC; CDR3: CASREARLAVKYEQYF
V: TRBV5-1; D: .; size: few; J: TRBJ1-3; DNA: TGCGCCAGCAGCTTAACTCATTCGGGCTCTGGAAACACCATATATTTT; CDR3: CASSLTHSGSGNTIYF
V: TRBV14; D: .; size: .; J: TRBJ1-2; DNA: TGTGCCAGCAGCCAAGAGTCAGGAAGATTCGGCTACACCTTC; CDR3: CASSQESGRFGYTF
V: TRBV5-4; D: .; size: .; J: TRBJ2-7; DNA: TGTGCCAGCAGCTTGACAGGGGGGGCCTACGAGCAGTACTTC; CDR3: CASSLTGGAYEQYF
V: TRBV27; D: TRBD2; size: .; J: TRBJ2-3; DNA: TGTGCCAGCATGGGAACGGGACTAGTCACAGATACGCAGTATTTT; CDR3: CASMGTGLVTDTQYF
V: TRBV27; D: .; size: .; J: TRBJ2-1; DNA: TGTGCCAGCAGCCACAGGGATGAGCAGTTCTTC; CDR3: CASSHRDEQFF
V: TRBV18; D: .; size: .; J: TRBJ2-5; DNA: TGTGCCAGCTCACCTAGTCCGGCCACAGGGCGTCCCCAAGAGACCCAGTACTTC; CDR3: CASSPSPATGRPQETQYF
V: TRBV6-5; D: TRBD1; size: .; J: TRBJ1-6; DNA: TGTGCCAGCAGTTACGCAGGGGGCCGCGTTTCTTCACCCCTCCACTTT; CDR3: CASSYAGGRVSSPLHF
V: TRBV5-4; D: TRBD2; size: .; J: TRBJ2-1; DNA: TGTGCCAGCAGCTTGGGAGCGGGAGATTCTAATGAGCAGTTCTTC; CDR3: CASSLGAGDSNEQFF
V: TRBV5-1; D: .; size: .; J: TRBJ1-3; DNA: TGCGCCAGCAGCCAGGACAGTCCCTCTGGAAACACCATATATTTT; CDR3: CASSQDSPSGNTIYF
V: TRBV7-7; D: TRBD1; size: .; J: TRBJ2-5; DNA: TGTGCTAGCAGCTCAACGACAGGGGGGGGCGTAGAGACCCAGTACTTC; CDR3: CASSSTTGGGVETQYF
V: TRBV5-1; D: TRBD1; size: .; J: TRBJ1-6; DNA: TGCGCCAGCAGGGACAGGGACGATTCACCCCTCCACTTT; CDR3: CASRDRDDSPLHF
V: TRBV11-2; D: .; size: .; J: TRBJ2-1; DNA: TGTGCCAGCAGCTTAGGCCCCCGGACTCAATTCAATGAGCAGTTCTTC; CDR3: CASSLGPRTQFNEQFF
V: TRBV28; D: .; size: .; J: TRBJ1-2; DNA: TGTGCCAGTAGATCCTCGGACAGAGACTATGGCTACACCTTC; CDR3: CASRSSDRDYGYTF